The 18 T cell receptor beta chains listed next were all sequenced from one sample in a study of neurological immune-mediated disorders. TCRdb analysed the 5' RACE reads with MiXCR anew, one entry per CDR3 protein. The sample contains fewer than 30,000 distinct CDR3 sequences, over 6.5% of which appear only once. Sequencing input: PBMCs. These receptor sequences come from a woman aged 40-49 years in good health.

This clonotype occurred many times. The rearrangement joins TRBV6-5 to TRBJ1-6, with a weak D call TRBD1 (6 bases). The CDR3 has 16 residues. The germline CDR1 and CDR2 sequences are MNHEY and SVGAGI. V was clipped by 6 bases and J by 6 bases, with 18 bases between them. CDR3 loop: CASRTRTVSPNSPLHF. The CDR3 coding sequence is TGTGCCAGCAGAACTAGGACAGTTTCCCCTAATTCACCCCTCCACTTT.

At least ten counts were recorded for this clonotype. This chain joins TRBV20-1 and TRBJ2-1; perhaps TRBD2 as D (6 bases). The CDR3 extends over 15 amino acids. V dropped 0 bases and J dropped 2 bases, with 11 bases sitting between them. Germline lookup yields CDR1 DFQATT and CDR2 SNEGSKA (reference sequence). The CDR3, as DNA: TGCAGTGCTAGAGATCTGGCTAGCGCCTACAATGAGCAGTTCTTC. The encoded protein is CSARDLASAYNEQFF.

This clonotype was counted a few times. The V call is TRBV7-3, the J call TRBJ2-2; D perhaps matches TRBD1 (6 bases). CDR3 length: 15 residues. Deletions cut 2 bases from V and 3 bases from J, with 10 bases between. Germline lookup yields CDR1 SGHTA and CDR2 FQGTGA. The CDR3: CASSLLGGDTGELFF. The CDR3 DNA follows: TGTGCCAGCAGCTTACTTGGGGGCGACACCGGGGAGCTGTTTTTT.

This clonotype was seen at least ten times. The chain carries TRBV5-1 and TRBJ2-2; 7 bases align to TRBD2. CDR1 is SGHRS and CDR2 is YFSETQ in the germline V gene. V lost 5 bases to trimming and J lost 2 bases; unmatched junction nucleotides: 3. The CDR3 is 14 amino acids. The CDR3 coding sequence is TGCGCCAGCAGGCCTAGCGGCAACACCGGGGAGCTGTTTTTT. Amino acids: CASRPSGNTGELFF.

This clonotype was picked up many times. The chain carries TRBV5-1 and TRBJ2-5, with TRBD1 identical over 10 bases. The CDR3 has 15 amino acids. V lost 4 bases and J lost 5; bases outside the gene matches: 8. From germline, CDR1 is SGHRS and CDR2 YFSETQ. The CDR3 DNA reads TGCGCCAGCAGCCCCGGGACAGGGGATATGGAGACCCAGTACTTC. As protein: CASSPGTGDMETQYF.

This clonotype was seen many times. The chain links TRBV20-1 to TRBJ2-7; D may match TRBD1 or TRBD2 (6 bases each). The CDR3 is made up of 14 amino acids. V lost 2 bases, J lost 2 bases, and 13 bases lay in between. Per the germline V gene, CDR1 is DFQATT and CDR2 is SNEGSKA (reference sequence). The CDR3 protein is CSARNGGVTYEQYF. DNA of the CDR3: TGCAGTGCTAGAAACGGGGGCGTCACCTACGAGCAGTACTTC.

The genes are TRBV7-2 and TRBJ2-3, with D maybe TRBD1 (5 bases). Germline V gives CDR1 SGHTA, CDR2 FQGNSA. This CDR3 region has 17 residues. V lost 1 base and J 5 bases, leaving 19 bases between the germline ends. CDR3 amino acids: CASSLVYRSSWRDTQYF. The CDR3 coding sequence is TGTGCCAGCAGCTTAGTCTACAGGAGTAGCTGGAGAGATACGCAGTATTTT. Together with reference TRBV7-2 and TRBJ2-3, the CDR3 gives the full variable domain: GAGVSQSPSNKVTEKGKDVELRCDPISGHTALYWYRQSLGQGLEFLIYFQGNSAPDKSGLPSDRFSAERTGGSVSTLTIQRTQQEDSAVYLCASSLVYRSSWRDTQYFGPGTRLTVL.

This clonotype was recorded many times. The rearrangement links TRBV5-6 to TRBJ2-3, with TRBD1 as a possible D gene (5 bases). The CDR3 is 16 amino acids. The V and J ends lost 0 bases and 3 bases respectively, with 14 bases between them. Germline V gives CDR1 SGHDT, CDR2 YYEEEE. The CDR3 bases are TGTGCCAGCAGCTTGGAGTCGGACACAAGGACAGATACGCAGTATTTT. Its protein product is CASSLESDTRTDTQYF.

This clonotype is medium-sized (0.01 to 0.1%). The chain has TRBV10-3 and TRBJ2-6; TRBD1 might be the D (6 bases). This CDR3 spans 19 amino acids. Germline loops: CDR1 ENHRY, CDR2 SYGVKD. The ends were cut back, 4 bases at V and 2 bases at J, with 21 bases in the middle. CDR3 in DNA: TGTGCCATCAGTGCTCCCATGGACAGACCTCGCCCTGGGGCCAACGTCCTGACTTTC. This translates into CAISAPMDRPRPGANVLTF.

This clonotype has at least ten counts. The rearrangement joins TRBV7-2 to TRBJ2-7; 9 bases fit TRBD1. V lost 6 bases, J lost 1 base, and 1 base stayed unmatched. The CDR3 is made up of 13 amino acids. Germline CDR1 SGHTA, CDR2 FQGNSA. The CDR3 sequence is CASSGTGSYEQYF. For the CDR3, the DNA is TGTGCCAGCAGTGGGACAGGGTCCTACGAGCAGTACTTC. The full variable domain, rest sourced from reference TRBV7-2 and TRBJ2-7, is GAGVSQSPSNKVTEKGKDVELRCDPISGHTALYWYRQSLGQGLEFLIYFQGNSAPDKSGLPSDRFSAERTGGSVSTLTIQRTQQEDSAVYLCASSGTGSYEQYFGPGTRLTVT.

Many counts were recorded for this clonotype. The chain couples TRBV7-2 to TRBJ1-6; the match to TRBD1 covers 7 bases. The trim removed 2 bases at V and 9 bases at J, leaving 10 bases unmatched. Germline V CDR1 and CDR2: SGHTA, FQGNSA. The CDR3 length is 16 residues. DNA for the CDR3: TGTGCCAGCAGCTTAAATTTGGCAGGGGGAGGTTCACCCCTCCACTTT. Its translation is CASSLNLAGGGSPLHF.

This clonotype was detected ten times or more. This clone may be a read error of a much larger clone one base away. This chain uses TRBV6-1 with TRBJ2-7; no reliable D call. From germline, CDR1 is MNHNS and CDR2 SASEGT. With 5 bases removed from V and 2 bases from J, the gap between germline ends came to 4 bases. The length of the CDR3 is 11 residues. As DNA, the CDR3 is TGTGCCAGCAGTTCCGCCTACGAGCAGTACTTC. This gives the protein CASSSAYEQYF.

This clonotype was counted many times. The J gene is TRBJ2-2, the V gene TRBV20-1, with TRBD2 matching over 11 bases. Germline CDR1 is DFQATT and CDR2 is SNEGSKA (reference sequence). V shed 0 bases and J 4 bases; nucleotides not matched to a gene: 1. The CDR3 is 15 amino acids. CDR3: CSARDSGRATGELFF. DNA for the CDR3: TGCAGTGCTAGAGATAGCGGGAGGGCCACCGGGGAGCTGTTTTTT.

At least ten counts were recorded for this clonotype. V is TRBV20-1 and J is TRBJ1-1, with D hard to call. From germline, CDR1 is DFQATT and CDR2 SNEGSKA (reference sequence). V was pared by 6 bases and J by 6 bases, with 14 bases between. This CDR3 is 12 amino acids long. CDR3 sequence (DNA): TGCAGTGCGAGACGGGAGATCGCTGAAGCTTTCTTT. As protein: CSARREIAEAFF.

This clonotype was recorded many times. The genes are TRBV20-1 and TRBJ1-4, with D tentatively TRBD1 (6 bases). Germline CDR1 DFQATT, CDR2 SNEGSKA (reference sequence). V gave up 6 bases and J gave up 4 bases, with 15 bases separating them. The CDR3 covers 14 residues. CDR3 bases: TGCAGTGCCGGGGAACAGGGAAATAATGAAAAACTGTTTTTT. Residues: CSAGEQGNNEKLFF.

This clonotype was detected ten times or more. This chain connects TRBV5-6 to TRBJ2-7; tentatively, D is TRBD1 or TRBD2 (6 bases each). The germline V and J ends were trimmed by 7 bases and 0 bases, with 17 bases remaining between them. The CDR3 totals 15 residues. Germline CDR1 and CDR2: SGHDT and YYEEEE. In DNA form, the CDR3 reads TGTGCCAGCGGATCCTTGGGGGGCATCTCCTACGAGCAGTACTTC. This translates into CASGSLGGISYEQYF. The complete variable domain, with remaining parts taken from reference TRBV5-6 and TRBJ2-7, reads DAGVTQSPTHLIKTRGQQVTLRCSPKSGHDTVSWYQQALGQGPQFIFQYYEEEERQRGNFPDRFSGHQFPNYSSELNVNALLLGDSALYLCASGSLGGISYEQYFGPGTRLTVT.

This clonotype was detected many times. The CDR3 protein is CSASGLAGVVQYF. CDR3 in DNA: TGCAGTGCTAGTGGTCTAGCGGGAGTTGTGCAGTACTTC. The chain is built from TRBV20-1 and TRBJ2-7; TRBD2 matches at 10 bases. This CDR3 comprises 13 residues. The junction had 8 bases not matched to a gene; V was cut back by 3 bases and J by 9 bases. Per the germline V gene, CDR1 is DFQATT and CDR2 is SNEGSKA (reference sequence).

This clonotype came up many times. CDR3 in DNA: TGCAGTGCTACGGGACTAGCCGGCGGGGAGCTGTTTTTT. Its protein product is CSATGLAGGELFF. This rearrangement joins TRBV20-1 to TRBJ2-2, with TRBD2 matching 9 bases. This CDR3 is 13 amino acids long. The germline CDR1 and CDR2 sequences are DFQATT and SNEGSKA (reference sequence). The ends lost 4 bases at V and 7 bases at J; junction bases unmatched: 4.